These T cell receptor beta chains were read from a single sample in a study of identical twins. TCRdb used MiXCR to reprocess the 5' RACE reads, holding one entry per CDR3 protein. The data show about 920,000 distinct CDR3 sequences, approximately 13% seen once. The data also belong to a second study, concerning yellow fever vaccine responses in identical twins.

Source material: PBMCs. The receptors come from a young woman in good health. Each CDR3 is given with its conserved first and last residue. For some rows the clone size is stated as once, few or many, or as a class when expanded; others skip it.

J gene: TRBJ2-3
V gene: TRBV12-3/TRBV12-4
clone size: few
CDR3 protein: CASSLFYYGGGTDTQYF

J gene: TRBJ2-5
V gene: TRBV4-1
clone size: many
CDR3 protein: CASSQKVDSFGGETQYF

J gene: TRBJ1-4
V gene: TRBV5-1
clone size: few
CDR3 protein: CASSLGMPTNEKLFF

J gene: TRBJ1-4
V gene: TRBV28
clone size: .
CDR3 protein: CASSFRAGRSEKLFF

J gene: TRBJ1-3
V gene: TRBV6-9
clone size: .
CDR3 protein: CASSLLFGNTIYF

J gene: TRBJ2-1
V gene: TRBV5-1
clone size: few
CDR3 protein: CASSLGSSGNWDEQFF

J gene: TRBJ2-7
V gene: TRBV11-3
clone size: few
CDR3 protein: CASSLNGQGSHEQYF

J gene: TRBJ2-7
V gene: TRBV10-3
clone size: .
CDR3 protein: CAISEDIRVAGPPYEQYF

J gene: TRBJ1-5
V gene: TRBV28
clone size: .
CDR3 protein: CASSGPRYSNQPQHF

J gene: TRBJ1-1
V gene: TRBV20-1
clone size: few
CDR3 protein: CSADPGLNTEAFF

J gene: TRBJ2-2
V gene: TRBV28
clone size: .
CDR3 protein: CASSHGARLAGELFF

J gene: TRBJ1-3
V gene: TRBV12-3/TRBV12-4
clone size: .
CDR3 protein: CASSPRVGNTIYF

J gene: TRBJ2-1
V gene: TRBV6-5
clone size: many
CDR3 protein: CASSYSPDPGREQFF

J gene: TRBJ2-1
V gene: TRBV4-2
clone size: .
CDR3 protein: CASGAGTGNNEQFF

J gene: TRBJ2-7
V gene: TRBV28
clone size: few
CDR3 protein: CASRGQPLYEQYF

J gene: TRBJ2-1
V gene: TRBV2
clone size: .
CDR3 protein: CASPEELFPHNEQFF

J gene: TRBJ2-1
V gene: TRBV5-4
clone size: .
CDR3 protein: CASRLLRAGGYNEQFF

J gene: TRBJ2-1
V gene: TRBV15
clone size: .
CDR3 protein: CATSSPGQGPYNEQFF

J gene: TRBJ2-2
V gene: TRBV4-1
clone size: .
CDR3 protein: CASSHPRVTGELFF

J gene: TRBJ2-1
V gene: TRBV12-3/TRBV12-4
clone size: many
CDR3 protein: CASTHSTPYNEQFF

J gene: TRBJ1-1
V gene: TRBV5-1
clone size: .
CDR3 protein: CASSFFDTRDRGSEAFF

J gene: TRBJ2-5
V gene: TRBV4-2
clone size: few
CDR3 protein: CASSQDGTSGGAETQYF

J gene: TRBJ1-6
V gene: TRBV4-1
clone size: many
CDR3 protein: CASHMGQYNSPLHF

J gene: TRBJ2-3
V gene: TRBV10-3
clone size: few
CDR3 protein: CAISPWTAADTQYF

J gene: TRBJ1-1
V gene: TRBV20-1
clone size: many
CDR3 protein: CSARDYTEAFF

J gene: TRBJ2-1
V gene: TRBV7-9
clone size: few
CDR3 protein: CASKKGLAGDNEQFF

J gene: TRBJ1-1
V gene: TRBV7-6
clone size: .
CDR3 protein: CASSLSGTGDTEAFF

J gene: TRBJ2-7
V gene: TRBV4-2
clone size: few
CDR3 protein: CASSQELPGDSYEQYF

J gene: TRBJ1-5
V gene: TRBV10-3
clone size: .
CDR3 protein: CATTDREEQPQHF

J gene: TRBJ2-5
V gene: TRBV20-1
clone size: few
CDR3 protein: CSARDLGRAGGPETQYF

J gene: TRBJ2-2
V gene: TRBV6-5
clone size: .
CDR3 protein: CASSYSPGGSDAGELFF

J gene: TRBJ1-6
V gene: TRBV20-1
clone size: few
CDR3 protein: CSGSAQSSYNSPLHF

J gene: TRBJ2-5
V gene: TRBV11-2
clone size: .
CDR3 protein: CASSLEGYIPPRTQYF

J gene: TRBJ1-5
V gene: TRBV5-5
clone size: .
CDR3 protein: CASSSYRDNQPQHF

J gene: TRBJ2-3
V gene: TRBV7-3
clone size: few
CDR3 protein: CASSLQSGSVDTQYF

J gene: TRBJ2-5
V gene: TRBV5-1
clone size: .
CDR3 protein: CASSPGRGSQETQYF

J gene: TRBJ2-5
V gene: TRBV20-1
clone size: .
CDR3 protein: CSAWGIGETQYF

J gene: TRBJ2-1
V gene: TRBV15
clone size: few
CDR3 protein: CATSRDRGGEYNEQFF

J gene: TRBJ2-1
V gene: TRBV18
clone size: .
CDR3 protein: CASSPALAGGPSDEQFF

J gene: TRBJ2-2
V gene: TRBV7-9
clone size: few
CDR3 protein: CASGGLKNTGELFF

J gene: TRBJ2-4
V gene: TRBV10-3
clone size: few
CDR3 protein: CAIKTGLAKNIQYF

J gene: TRBJ1-2
V gene: TRBV9
clone size: .
CDR3 protein: CASSKINYGYTF

J gene: TRBJ2-3
V gene: TRBV2
clone size: .
CDR3 protein: CASSAAATAADTQYF

J gene: TRBJ2-2
V gene: TRBV12-3/TRBV12-4
clone size: many
CDR3 protein: CASSFSSGKGELFF

J gene: TRBJ1-5
V gene: TRBV7-2
clone size: few
CDR3 protein: CASSLAGTGGLYSNQPQHF

J gene: TRBJ2-6
V gene: TRBV20-1
clone size: .
CDR3 protein: CSATGTAGANVLTF

J gene: TRBJ2-7
V gene: TRBV6-2/TRBV6-3
clone size: .
CDR3 protein: CASSYRGAYYEQYF